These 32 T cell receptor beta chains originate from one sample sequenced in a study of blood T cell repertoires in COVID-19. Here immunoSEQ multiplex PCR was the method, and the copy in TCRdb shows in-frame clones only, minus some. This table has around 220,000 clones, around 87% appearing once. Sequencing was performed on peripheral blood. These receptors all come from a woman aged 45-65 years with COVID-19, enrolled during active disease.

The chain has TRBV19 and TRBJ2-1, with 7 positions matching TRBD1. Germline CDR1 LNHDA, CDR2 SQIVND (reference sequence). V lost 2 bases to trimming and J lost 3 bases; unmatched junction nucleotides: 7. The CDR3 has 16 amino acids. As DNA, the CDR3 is TGTGCCAGTAGTATAAGGTGGGACAGATACTACAATGAGCAGTTCTTC. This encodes CASSIRWDRYYNEQFF.

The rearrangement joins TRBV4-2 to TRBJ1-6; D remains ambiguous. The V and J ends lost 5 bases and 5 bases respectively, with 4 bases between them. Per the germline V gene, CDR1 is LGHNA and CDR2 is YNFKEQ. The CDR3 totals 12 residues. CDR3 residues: CASSSNNSPLHF. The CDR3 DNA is TGTGCCAGCAGCTCTAATAATTCACCCCTCCACTTT.

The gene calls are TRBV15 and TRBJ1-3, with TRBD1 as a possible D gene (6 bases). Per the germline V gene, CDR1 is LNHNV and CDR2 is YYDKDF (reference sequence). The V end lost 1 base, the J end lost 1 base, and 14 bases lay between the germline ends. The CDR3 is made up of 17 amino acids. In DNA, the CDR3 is TGTGCCACCAGCAGAGCATCGGGACAAAGATCTGGAAACACCATATATTTT. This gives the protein CATSRASGQRSGNTIYF.

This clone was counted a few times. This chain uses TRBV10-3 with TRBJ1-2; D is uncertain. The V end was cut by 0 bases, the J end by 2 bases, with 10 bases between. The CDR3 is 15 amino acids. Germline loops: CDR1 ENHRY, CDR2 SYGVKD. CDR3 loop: CAISESPGFNYGYTF. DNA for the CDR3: TGTGCCATCAGTGAGTCGCCAGGATTCAACTATGGCTACACCTTC.

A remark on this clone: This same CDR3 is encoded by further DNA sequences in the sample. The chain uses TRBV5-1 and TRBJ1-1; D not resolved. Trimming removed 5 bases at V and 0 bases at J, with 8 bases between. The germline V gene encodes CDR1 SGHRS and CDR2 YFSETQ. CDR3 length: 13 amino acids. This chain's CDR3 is CASSLELNTEAFF. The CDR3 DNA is TGCGCCAGCAGTTTAGAGCTGAACACTGAAGCTTTCTTT. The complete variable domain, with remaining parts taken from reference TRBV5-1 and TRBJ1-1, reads KAGVTQTPRYLIKTRGQQVTLSCSPISGHRSVSWYQQTPGQGLQFLFEYFSETQRNKGNFPGRFSGRQFSNSRSEMNVSTLELGDSALYLCASSLELNTEAFFGQGTRLTVV.

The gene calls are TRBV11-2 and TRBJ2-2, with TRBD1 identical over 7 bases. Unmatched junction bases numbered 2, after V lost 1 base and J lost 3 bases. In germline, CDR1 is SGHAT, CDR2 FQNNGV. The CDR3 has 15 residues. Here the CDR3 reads CASSLGQGYTGELFF. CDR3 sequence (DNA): TGTGCCAGCAGCTTAGGACAGGGCTACACCGGGGAGCTGTTTTTT.

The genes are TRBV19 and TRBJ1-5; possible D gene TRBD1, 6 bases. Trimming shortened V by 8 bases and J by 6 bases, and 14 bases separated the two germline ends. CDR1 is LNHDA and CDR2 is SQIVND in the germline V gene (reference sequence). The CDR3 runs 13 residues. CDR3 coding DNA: TGTGCCAGTGGTCGGGCAGGGGTTCAGCCCCAGCATTTT. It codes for CASGRAGVQPQHF.

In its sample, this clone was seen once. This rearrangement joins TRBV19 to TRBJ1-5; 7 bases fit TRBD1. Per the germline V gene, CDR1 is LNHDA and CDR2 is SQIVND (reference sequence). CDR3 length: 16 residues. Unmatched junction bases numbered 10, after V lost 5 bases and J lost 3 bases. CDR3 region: CASSLSRTGDNQPQHF. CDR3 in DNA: TGTGCCAGTAGTCTATCTAGAACAGGGGACAATCAGCCCCAGCATTTT. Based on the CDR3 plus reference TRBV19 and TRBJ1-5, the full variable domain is DGGITQSPKYLFRKEGQNVTLSCEQNLNHDAMYWYRQDPGQGLRLIYYSQIVNDFQKGDIAEGYSVSREKKESFPLTVTSAQKNPTAFYLCASSLSRTGDNQPQHFGDGTRLSIL.

In nucleotides, the CDR3 is TGTGCCAGCAGCTCTGGGACAGGAACTGGCTACACCTTC. Its protein is CASSSGTGTGYTF. V is TRBV12-3 or TRBV12-4 and J is TRBJ1-2; 8 bases match TRBD1. The J segment lost 7 bases and the V segment lost 6 bases, leaving 7 bases of the junction unmatched. This CDR3 is built from 13 residues.

The CDR3 nucleotides are TGTGCCAGCAGCCCAGTGCGGGGAGGGGCTGGCTACACCTTC. It is translated as CASSPVRGGAGYTF. The V gene is TRBV7-2, the J gene TRBJ1-2; maybe TRBD1 (5 bases). Trimming stripped 5 bases from V and 7 bases from J, with 17 bases between. Germline-derived CDR1 and CDR2 are SGHTA and FQGNSA. The CDR3 sequence is 14 residues long. Full variable domain (remainder filled in from reference TRBV7-2 and TRBJ1-2): GAGVSQSPSNKVTEKGKDVELRCDPISGHTALYWYRQSLGQGLEFLIYFQGNSAPDKSGLPSDRFSAERTGGSVSTLTIQRTQQEDSAVYLCASSPVRGGAGYTFGSGTRLTVV.

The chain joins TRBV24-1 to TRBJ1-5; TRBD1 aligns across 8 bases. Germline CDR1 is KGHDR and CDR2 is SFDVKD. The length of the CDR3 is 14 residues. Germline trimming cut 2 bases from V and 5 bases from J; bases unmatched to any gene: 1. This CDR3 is CATSDSTGDQPQHF. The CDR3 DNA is TGTGCCACCAGTGATTCGACAGGGGATCAGCCCCAGCATTTT.

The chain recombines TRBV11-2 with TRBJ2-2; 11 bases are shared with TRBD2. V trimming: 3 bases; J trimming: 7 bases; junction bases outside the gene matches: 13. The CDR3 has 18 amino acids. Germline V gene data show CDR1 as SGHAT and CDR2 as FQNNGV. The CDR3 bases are TGTGCCAGCAGCTTGGTGGAATATAGCGGGGGGGCTAACGGGGAGCTGTTTTTT. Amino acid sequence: CASSLVEYSGGANGELFF.

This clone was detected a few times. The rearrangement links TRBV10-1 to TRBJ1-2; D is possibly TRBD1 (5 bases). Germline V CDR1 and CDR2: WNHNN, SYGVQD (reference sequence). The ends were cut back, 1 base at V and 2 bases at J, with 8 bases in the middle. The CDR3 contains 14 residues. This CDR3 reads CASSEYRQNYGYTF. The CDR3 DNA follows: TGCGCCAGCAGTGAGTACAGGCAAAACTATGGCTACACCTTC.

CDR3 in amino acids: CASSFQGPFQPQHF. DNA for the CDR3: TGTGCCAGCAGCTTCCAGGGTCCTTTTCAGCCCCAGCATTTT. The rearrangement joins TRBV11-2 to TRBJ1-5; D might be TRBD1 (5 bases). There are 14 residues in the CDR3. V gave up 3 bases and J gave up 6 bases, with 12 bases separating them. CDR1 is SGHAT and CDR2 is FQNNGV in the germline V gene.

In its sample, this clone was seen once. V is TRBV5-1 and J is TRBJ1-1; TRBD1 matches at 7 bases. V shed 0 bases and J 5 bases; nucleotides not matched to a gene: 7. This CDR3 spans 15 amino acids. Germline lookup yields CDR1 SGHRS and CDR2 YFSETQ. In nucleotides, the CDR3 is TGCGCCAGCAGCTTGGGGAGGAGGGGGCCTACTGAAGCTTTCTTT. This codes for CASSLGRRGPTEAFF.

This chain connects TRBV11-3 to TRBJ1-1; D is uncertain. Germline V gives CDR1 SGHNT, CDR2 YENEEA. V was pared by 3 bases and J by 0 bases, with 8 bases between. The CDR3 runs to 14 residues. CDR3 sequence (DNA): TGTGCCAGCAGCTTCACCCACTTGAACACTGAAGCTTTCTTT. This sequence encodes CASSFTHLNTEAFF.

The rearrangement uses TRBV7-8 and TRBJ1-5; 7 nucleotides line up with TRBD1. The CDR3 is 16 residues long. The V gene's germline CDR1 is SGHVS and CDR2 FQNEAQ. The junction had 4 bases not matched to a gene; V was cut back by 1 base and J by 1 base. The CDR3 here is CASSLEGTVSNQPQHF. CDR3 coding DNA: TGTGCCAGCAGCTTAGAAGGGACAGTGAGCAATCAGCCCCAGCATTTT.

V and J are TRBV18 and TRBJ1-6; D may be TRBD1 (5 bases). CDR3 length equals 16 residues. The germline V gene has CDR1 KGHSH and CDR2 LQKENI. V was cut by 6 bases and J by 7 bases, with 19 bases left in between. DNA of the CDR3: TGTGCCAGCTCCCAAGGAAGGGGCAGTTGGAATTCACCCCTCCACTTT. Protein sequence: CASSQGRGSWNSPLHF.

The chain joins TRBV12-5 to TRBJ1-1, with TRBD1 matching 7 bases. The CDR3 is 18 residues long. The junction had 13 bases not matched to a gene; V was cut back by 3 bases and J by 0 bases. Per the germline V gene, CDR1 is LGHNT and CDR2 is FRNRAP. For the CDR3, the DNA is TGTGCTAGTGGTTTAATTCCAGGGGGACAGACTGTGAACACTGAAGCTTTCTTT. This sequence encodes CASGLIPGGQTVNTEAFF.

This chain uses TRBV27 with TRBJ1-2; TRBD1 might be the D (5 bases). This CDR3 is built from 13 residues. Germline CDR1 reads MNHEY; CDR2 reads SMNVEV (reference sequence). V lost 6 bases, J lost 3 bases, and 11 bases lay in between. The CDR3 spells CASSPPGHYGYTF. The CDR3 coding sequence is TGTGCCAGCAGCCCGCCAGGGCACTATGGCTACACCTTC.

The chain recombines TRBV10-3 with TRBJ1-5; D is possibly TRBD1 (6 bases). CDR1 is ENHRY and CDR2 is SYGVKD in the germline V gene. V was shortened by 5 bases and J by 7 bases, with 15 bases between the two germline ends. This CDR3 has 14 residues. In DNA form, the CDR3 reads TGTGCCATCAGTTTTCCCAGACAGGCCCAGCCCCAGCATTTT. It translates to CAISFPRQAQPQHF.

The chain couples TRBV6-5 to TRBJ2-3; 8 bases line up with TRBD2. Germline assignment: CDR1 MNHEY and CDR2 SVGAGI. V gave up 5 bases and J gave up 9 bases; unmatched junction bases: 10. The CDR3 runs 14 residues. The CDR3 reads CASSPGGTAGTQYF. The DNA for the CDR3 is TGTGCCAGCAGTCCGGGGGGGACCGCAGGGACGCAGTATTTT.

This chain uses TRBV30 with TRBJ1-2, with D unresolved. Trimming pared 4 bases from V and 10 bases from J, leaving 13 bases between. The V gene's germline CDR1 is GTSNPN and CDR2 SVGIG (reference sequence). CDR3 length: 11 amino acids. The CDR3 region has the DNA TGTGCCTGGAACGATCGTGCGGACTACACCTTC. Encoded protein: CAWNDRADYTF.

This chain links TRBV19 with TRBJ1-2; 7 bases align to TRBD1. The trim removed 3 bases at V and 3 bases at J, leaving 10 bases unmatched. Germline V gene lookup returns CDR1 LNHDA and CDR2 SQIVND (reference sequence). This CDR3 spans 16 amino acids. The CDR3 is CASSILRDRKDYGYTF. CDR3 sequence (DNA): TGTGCCAGTAGTATTCTTCGGGACAGAAAAGACTATGGCTACACCTTC.

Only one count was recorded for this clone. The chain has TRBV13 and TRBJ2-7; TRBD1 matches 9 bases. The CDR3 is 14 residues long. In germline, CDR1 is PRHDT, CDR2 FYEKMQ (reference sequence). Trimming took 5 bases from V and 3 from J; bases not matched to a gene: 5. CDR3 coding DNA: TGTGCCAGCAGCGTCGGGACAGGGTACTACGAGCAGTACGTC. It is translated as CASSVGTGYYEQYV.

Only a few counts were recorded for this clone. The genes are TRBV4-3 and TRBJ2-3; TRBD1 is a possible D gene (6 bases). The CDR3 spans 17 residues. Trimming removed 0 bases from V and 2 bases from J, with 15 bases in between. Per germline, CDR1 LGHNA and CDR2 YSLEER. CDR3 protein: CASSQDLRGWDTDTQYF. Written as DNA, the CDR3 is TGCGCCAGCAGCCAAGATCTCAGGGGCTGGGACACAGATACGCAGTATTTT.

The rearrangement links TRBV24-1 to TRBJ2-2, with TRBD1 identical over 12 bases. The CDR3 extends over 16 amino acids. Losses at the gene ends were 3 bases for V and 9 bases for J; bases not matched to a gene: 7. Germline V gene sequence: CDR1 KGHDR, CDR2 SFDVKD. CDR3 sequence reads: CATSDHGTGGYRELFF. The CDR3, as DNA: TGTGCCACCAGTGATCACGGGACAGGGGGCTACAGGGAGCTGTTTTTT.

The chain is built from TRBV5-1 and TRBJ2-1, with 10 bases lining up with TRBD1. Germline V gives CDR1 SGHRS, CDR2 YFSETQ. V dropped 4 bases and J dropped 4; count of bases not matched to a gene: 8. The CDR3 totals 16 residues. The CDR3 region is CASSPTGGKGYNEQFF. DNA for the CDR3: TGCGCCAGCAGCCCGACAGGGGGCAAAGGGTACAATGAGCAGTTCTTC.

The CDR3 spells CASSPPGGGNTGELFF. CDR3 DNA sequence: TGTGCCAGCAGTCCCCCGGGGGGGGGAAACACCGGGGAGCTGTTTTTT. The rearrangement uses TRBV28 and TRBJ2-2; 8 nucleotides line up with TRBD2. Per germline, CDR1 MDHEN and CDR2 SYDVKM. J was trimmed by 2 bases and V by 5 bases; bases with no gene match: 7. The CDR3 runs 16 residues.

The CDR3 is CASSPTGGYNEQFF. The DNA of the CDR3 is TGTGCCAGCAGCCCCACCGGAGGATACAATGAGCAGTTCTTC. This chain links TRBV11-2 with TRBJ2-1, with D possibly TRBD2 on 5 matching bases. CDR3 length: 14 amino acids. V was clipped by 5 bases and J by 4 bases, with 12 bases between them. Germline CDR1 SGHAT, CDR2 FQNNGV.

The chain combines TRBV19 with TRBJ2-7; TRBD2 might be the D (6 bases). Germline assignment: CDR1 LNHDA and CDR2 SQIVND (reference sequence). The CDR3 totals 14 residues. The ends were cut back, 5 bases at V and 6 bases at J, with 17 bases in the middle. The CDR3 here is CASSPGGAASEQYF. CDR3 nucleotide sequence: TGTGCCAGTAGTCCAGGCGGGGCGGCCTCCGAGCAGTACTTC.

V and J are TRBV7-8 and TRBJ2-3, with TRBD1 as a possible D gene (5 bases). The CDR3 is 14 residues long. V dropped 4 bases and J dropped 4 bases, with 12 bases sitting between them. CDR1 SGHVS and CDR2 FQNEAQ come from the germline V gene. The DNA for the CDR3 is TGTGCCAGCAGCTCACCAGGGCGAGCAGATACGCAGTATTTT. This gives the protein CASSSPGRADTQYF.